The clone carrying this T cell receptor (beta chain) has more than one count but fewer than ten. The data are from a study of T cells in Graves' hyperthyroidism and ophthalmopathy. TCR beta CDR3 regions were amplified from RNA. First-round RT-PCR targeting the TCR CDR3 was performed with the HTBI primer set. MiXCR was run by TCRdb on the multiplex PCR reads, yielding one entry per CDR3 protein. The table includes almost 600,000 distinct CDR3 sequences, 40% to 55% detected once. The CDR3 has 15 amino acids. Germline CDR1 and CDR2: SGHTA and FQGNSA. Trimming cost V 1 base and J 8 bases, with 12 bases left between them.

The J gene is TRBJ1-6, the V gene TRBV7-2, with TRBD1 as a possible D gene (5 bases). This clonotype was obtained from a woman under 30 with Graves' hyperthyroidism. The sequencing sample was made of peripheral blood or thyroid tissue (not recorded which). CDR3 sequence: CASSLGGTAYSPLHF. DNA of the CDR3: TGTGCCAGCAGCTTAGGCGGGACTGCCTATTCACCCCTCCACTTT.